This T cell receptor beta chain was sequenced for a study of T cells after yellow fever vaccination. Findings and caveats of the study: Post-booster repertoires contained most primary-vaccination clones again (96% CD4, about 90% CD8).

In its sample, this clonotype was seen a few times. Antigen: not known. The germline V and J ends were trimmed by 4 bases and 9 bases, with 16 bases remaining between them. Germline CDR1 reads SQVTM; CDR2 reads ANQGSEA. The CDR3 runs 13 residues. Synthesis of TCR cDNA relied on 5'RACE template switching, which attached a universal primer site and UMIs. One entry per CDR3 protein, called by TCRdb with MiXCR from the 5' RACE reads. The repertoire holds about 260,000 distinct CDR3 sequences, with roughly 5.6% as singletons. This chain uses TRBV29-1 with TRBJ1-5; D gene unclear. This clonotype was obtained from a man between 18 and 29 years old who received the YFV17D yellow fever vaccine. The source material was CD4+ T cells sorted from PBMCs, sampled on the day of the yellow fever booster vaccination. DNA for the CDR3: TGCAGCGTTGCGGCTAAATATTCGGGGCCCCAGCATTTT. Its protein is CSVAAKYSGPQHF.